These 30 T cell receptor beta chains share one sample of origin, sequenced in a study of long-term antiretroviral therapy in people with HIV. At the survey level, the v3.0 immunoSEQ assay was run. The method was immunoSEQ multiplex PCR; TCRdb's version includes in-frame clones alone and lacks a portion of them. The sample includes 20,000 to 30,000 clones, about 86% of them seen just once. Sequenced here: unsorted PBMCs, sampled 0.7 years before starting antiretroviral therapy. These receptors were taken from a man aged 25-40 years with HIV.

V usage is TRBV11-2 and J usage is TRBJ1-1; D is unclear. The CDR3 loop spans 14 amino acids. Per germline, CDR1 SGHAT and CDR2 FQNNGV. V was clipped by 0 bases and J by 1 base, with 6 bases between them. In nucleotides, the CDR3 is TGTGCCAGCAGCTTAGAAATGAGGAACACTGAAGCTTTCTTT. Translation gives CASSLEMRNTEAFF.

The rearrangement uses TRBV29-1 and TRBJ2-7, with TRBD1 as a possible D gene (6 bases). This CDR3 contains 12 residues. CDR1 is SQVTM, CDR2 ANQGSEA, per germline. Trimming took 6 bases from V and 3 from J, leaving 12 bases between them. The CDR3 is CSVQTGFYEQYF. The CDR3 nucleotides are TGCAGCGTCCAGACAGGATTCTACGAGCAGTACTTC.

The rearrangement uses TRBV4-2 and TRBJ2-1, with D perhaps matching TRBD2 (6 bases). The CDR3 runs 14 residues. In germline, CDR1 is LGHNA, CDR2 YNFKEQ. Between the trimmed V and J ends, which lost 2 bases and 5 bases, there was a span of 10 bases. The CDR3 region is CASSQLRGNNEQFF. The DNA for the CDR3 is TGTGCCAGCAGCCAATTGCGGGGTAACAATGAGCAGTTCTTC.

The V call is TRBV6-5, the J call TRBJ2-2; 7 nucleotides match TRBD1. The V gene end was trimmed by 2 bases and the J gene end by 5 bases; junction bases not matched to a gene: 5. There are 15 residues in the CDR3. Per germline, CDR1 MNHEY and CDR2 SVGAGI. CDR3 sequence reads: CASSYLQGRTGELFF. CDR3 DNA sequence: TGTGCCAGCAGTTACCTACAGGGGCGGACCGGGGAGCTGTTTTTT.

Only one count was recorded for this clone. The chain joins TRBV5-5 to TRBJ1-2; 7 nucleotides agree with TRBD1. Germline assignment: CDR1 SGHKS and CDR2 YYEKEE (reference sequence). The V gene end was trimmed by 0 bases and the J gene end by 1 base; junction bases not matched to a gene: 9. The CDR3 loop spans 17 amino acids. The CDR3 nucleotides are TGTGCCAGCAGCTTGGGGGCCTGGGACAGACTTAACTATGGCTACACCTTC. It is translated as CASSLGAWDRLNYGYTF.

CDR3 sequence reads: CASSSPGALSYEQYF. DNA of the CDR3: TGCGCCAGCAGCTCCCCAGGGGCCCTCTCCTACGAGCAGTACTTC. The J gene is TRBJ2-7, the V gene TRBV5-1, with D perhaps TRBD1 (6 bases). There are 15 residues in the CDR3. With 3 bases removed from V and 0 bases from J, the gap between germline ends came to 13 bases. Germline V gene sequence: CDR1 SGHRS, CDR2 YFSETQ.

This clone was seen once. This rearrangement joins TRBV21-1 to TRBJ1-5; the DNA was not used to check the table's D call, TRBD1. TRBV21-1 is flagged as a pseudogene. The CDR3 consists of 14 residues. The chain's CDR3 is CASRKGRGVQPQHF. The CDR3 coding sequence is TGTGCCAGCAGGAAAGGCAGGGGGGTTCAGCCCCAGCATTTT.

This chain links TRBV5-1 with TRBJ2-3; D perhaps matches TRBD2 (6 bases). V lost 5 bases and J 6 bases, leaving 16 bases between the germline ends. The CDR3 loop spans 14 amino acids. Germline V gene lookup returns CDR1 SGHRS and CDR2 YFSETQ. The CDR3 bases are TGCGCCAGCAGTGAGGCGGGGAAGATGGATACGCAGTATTTT. The encoded protein is CASSEAGKMDTQYF. The full variable domain, with the rest looked up from reference TRBV5-1 and TRBJ2-3, is KAGVTQTPRYLIKTRGQQVTLSCSPISGHRSVSWYQQTPGQGLQFLFEYFSETQRNKGNFPGRFSGRQFSNSRSEMNVSTLELGDSALYLCASSEAGKMDTQYFGPGTRLTVL.

This clone appeared once. The V call is TRBV5-1, the J call TRBJ2-7; D not certain. The CDR3 runs 13 residues. Trimming stripped 0 bases from V and 2 bases from J, with 6 bases between. Germline V gene sequence: CDR1 SGHRS, CDR2 YFSETQ. CDR3 residues: CASSLGEPYEQYF. The CDR3 DNA reads as TGCGCCAGCAGCTTGGGGGAACCCTACGAGCAGTACTTC.

J is TRBJ1-5 and V is TRBV15; no clear D. Trimming cost V 5 bases and J 3 bases, with 5 bases left between them. The CDR3 runs 12 residues. Per the germline V gene, CDR1 is LNHNV and CDR2 is YYDKDF (reference sequence). The CDR3 loop reads CATSPPNQPQHF. In nucleotides, the CDR3 is TGTGCCACCAGCCCCCCCAATCAGCCCCAGCATTTT.

The chain couples TRBV18 to TRBJ2-3; 10 positions agree with TRBD1. The CDR3 has 16 amino acids. J was trimmed by 2 bases and V by 5 bases; bases with no gene match: 7. Germline V gives CDR1 KGHSH, CDR2 LQKENI. CDR3 coding DNA: TGTGCCAGCTCAGTAACCGGGACAGGGGTCACAGATACGCAGTATTTT. It is translated as CASSVTGTGVTDTQYF.

The V and J genes are TRBV5-1 and TRBJ1-4, with 7 bases aligning to TRBD1. Per the germline V gene, CDR1 is SGHRS and CDR2 is YFSETQ. The CDR3 is 14 amino acids. V lost 4 bases and J lost 5; bases outside the gene matches: 5. For the CDR3, the DNA is TGCGCCAGCAGCGTGGGACAGCTAAATGAAAAACTGTTTTTT. Its translation is CASSVGQLNEKLFF.

V usage is TRBV28 and J usage is TRBJ2-1, with D perhaps matching TRBD2 (5 bases). Per the germline V gene, CDR1 is MDHEN and CDR2 is SYDVKM. Trimming left V 8 bases short and J 10 bases short, with 12 bases between. This CDR3 is 11 amino acids long. The CDR3 protein is CASEGLSEQFF. CDR3 DNA sequence: TGTGCCAGCGAGGGTCTTTCCGAGCAGTTCTTC.

This clone came up a few times. The chain links TRBV7-8 to TRBJ2-7; either TRBD1 or TRBD2 may supply D (5 bases each). CDR1 is SGHVS and CDR2 is FQNEAQ in the germline V gene. The V and J ends lost 4 bases and 12 bases respectively, with 19 bases between them. The CDR3 covers 13 residues. As DNA, the CDR3 is TGTGCCAGCAGCTCCGGCCCCGACCCGAGGGGGTACTTC. It specifies CASSSGPDPRGYF.

A few counts support this clone. The CDR3 DNA reads TGCGCCAGCAGCTTGGCCGGGTCTCTCTACCTCCAAAACACTGAAGCTTTCTTT. Translated: CASSLAGSLYLQNTEAFF. This chain links TRBV5-1 with TRBJ1-1; D gene unclear. The germline CDR1 and CDR2 sequences are SGHRS and YFSETQ. V lost 0 bases and J 2 bases, leaving 20 bases between the germline ends. This CDR3 contains 18 residues.

The chain has TRBV7-9 and TRBJ1-1; D is possibly TRBD1 (6 bases). The CDR3 totals 14 residues. Germline V CDR1 and CDR2: SEHNR, FQNEAQ (reference sequence). The ends were cut back, 1 base at V and 3 bases at J, with 9 bases in the middle. The CDR3 sequence: CASSLDRDHTEAFF. CDR3 DNA: TGTGCCAGCAGCTTAGACAGGGACCACACTGAAGCTTTCTTT.

The chain couples TRBV13 to TRBJ1-2, with 8 bases fitting TRBD1. With 5 bases clipped from V and 7 bases from J, the junction kept 6 bases outside the gene matches. CDR1 and CDR2 (germline): PRHDT, FYEKMQ (reference sequence). The CDR3 length is 13 residues. The CDR3 DNA follows: TGTGCCAGCAGCCTGCAGGGGGCGGGTGGCTACACCTTC. Its translation is CASSLQGAGGYTF.

CDR3 amino acids: CASSRQDSNQPQHF. The CDR3 region has the DNA TGTGCCAGCAGCAGACAGGATAGCAATCAGCCCCAGCATTTT. This rearrangement joins TRBV6-1 to TRBJ1-5; maybe TRBD1 (6 bases). The CDR3 length is 14 residues. The ends were cut back, 6 bases at V and 0 bases at J, with 9 bases in the middle. The germline CDR1 and CDR2 sequences are MNHNS and SASEGT.

V gene TRBV5-1 combines with J gene TRBJ2-2; 7 bases map to TRBD1. From germline, CDR1 is SGHRS and CDR2 YFSETQ. With 4 bases clipped from V and 6 bases from J, the junction kept 6 bases outside the gene matches. The CDR3 is 14 residues long. CDR3 sequence reads: CASSETGYAGELFF. Written as DNA, the CDR3 is TGCGCCAGCAGCGAGACAGGGTACGCCGGGGAGCTGTTTTTT.

The V call is TRBV6-6, the J call TRBJ1-3, with 7 bases that match TRBD1. V shed 6 bases, J shed 0 bases, and the junction held 8 bases outside the gene matches. This CDR3 contains 16 residues. The germline V gene encodes CDR1 MNHNY and CDR2 SVGAGI (reference sequence). The CDR3 DNA reads as TGTGCCAGCAGCGGCGGACAGGCCCGCTCTGGAAACACCATATATTTT. Amino acids: CASSGGQARSGNTIYF.

The chain uses TRBV4-3 and TRBJ2-2; 14 positions agree with TRBD2. V was pared by 1 base and J by 4 bases, with 5 bases of the junction left unmatched. CDR1 is LGHNA and CDR2 is YSLEER in the germline V gene. The CDR3 consists of 18 residues. The CDR3 region is CASSQGGLAGGFTGELFF. CDR3 nucleotides: TGCGCCAGCAGCCAAGGCGGACTAGCGGGAGGATTCACCGGGGAGCTGTTTTTT.

The chain carries TRBV18 and TRBJ1-4, with a tentative D call TRBD1 (6 bases). CDR3 length: 16 amino acids. Germline CDR1 reads KGHSH; CDR2 reads LQKENI. V lost 0 bases to trimming and J lost 8 bases, with 16 bases between them. CDR3 in amino acids: CASSPPTGGAREKLFF. CDR3 nucleotides: TGTGCCAGCTCACCACCCACCGGGGGGGCCAGAGAAAAACTGTTTTTT.

The rearrangement links TRBV7-9 to TRBJ1-5; TRBD1 might be the D (5 bases). Trimming left V 6 bases short and J 5 bases short, with 26 bases between. CDR3 size: 18 residues. Germline V gives CDR1 SEHNR, CDR2 FQNEAQ (reference sequence). This chain's CDR3 is CASRPPVGSSEGDQPQHF. CDR3 nucleotides: TGTGCCAGCAGACCACCAGTGGGGAGCTCTGAAGGGGATCAGCCCCAGCATTTT.

There are a few counts of this clone. The rearrangement links TRBV19 to TRBJ1-5, with D unresolved. This CDR3 has 13 amino acids. The germline V gene has CDR1 LNHDA and CDR2 SQIVND (reference sequence). The V and J ends lost 5 bases and 5 bases respectively, with 10 bases between them. CDR3: CASSGGRDQPQHF. The CDR3, as DNA: TGTGCCAGTAGTGGCGGTAGGGATCAGCCCCAGCATTTT.

This clone was picked up one time. V gene TRBV5-1 combines with J gene TRBJ2-1; D remains unclear. The CDR3 is 15 amino acids. CDR1 is SGHRS and CDR2 is YFSETQ in the germline V gene. With 5 bases removed from V and 4 bases from J, the gap between germline ends came to 16 bases. CDR3 DNA: TGCGCCAGCAGTCAGGACGGGCTCATTTACAATGAGCAGTTCTTC. It codes for CASSQDGLIYNEQFF.

This clone was found once. The V call is TRBV27, the J call TRBJ2-1, with TRBD2 identical over 12 bases. CDR3 length: 14 residues. Trimming at V came to 2 bases and at J to 9 bases, leaving 2 bases not matched to a gene. CDR1 is MNHEY, CDR2 SMNVEV, per germline (reference sequence). The CDR3 region has the DNA TGTGCCAGCAGTTTAGGGACTAGCGGGTTTGAGCAGTTCTTC. Its translation is CASSLGTSGFEQFF.

This clone is labeled as medium-sized (0.01 to 0.1%). V gene TRBV27 combines with J gene TRBJ2-3; D is undetermined. From germline, CDR1 is MNHEY and CDR2 SMNVEV (reference sequence). The CDR3 covers 12 residues. The CDR3 region has the DNA TGTGCTTCGTCGGGCGGTACAGATACGCAGTATTTT. It codes for CASSGGTDTQYF.

This clone was detected only a few times. The V gene is TRBV7-9, the J gene TRBJ2-7; 9 bases agree with TRBD1. The V gene end was trimmed by 0 bases and the J gene end by 3 bases; junction bases not matched to a gene: 6. CDR1 and CDR2 (germline): SEHNR, FQNEAQ (reference sequence). This CDR3 is 16 amino acids long. CDR3 protein: CASSLAGGQGSYEQYF. CDR3 DNA: TGTGCCAGCAGCTTAGCGGGAGGACAGGGGAGCTACGAGCAGTACTTC.

The genes are TRBV7-2 and TRBJ1-1; possibly TRBD1 for D (5 bases). The CDR3 contains 11 residues. The V end lost 6 bases, the J end lost 4 bases, and 6 bases lay between the germline ends. Per germline, CDR1 SGHTA and CDR2 FQGNSA. The CDR3 sequence is CASRGGTEAFF. Written as DNA, the CDR3 is TGTGCCAGCAGGGGGGGCACTGAAGCTTTCTTT.

The rearrangement links TRBV4-1 to TRBJ1-6; 7 nucleotides line up with TRBD1. CDR3 length: 15 amino acids. Germline CDR1 reads MGHRA; CDR2 reads YSYEKL. The V gene end was trimmed by 3 bases and the J gene end by 9 bases; junction bases not matched to a gene: 8. In nucleotides, the CDR3 is TGCGCCAGCAGCCACCGACAGGGCGTTTTTTCACCCCTCCACTTT. This codes for CASSHRQGVFSPLHF.